Following are 21 T cell receptor beta chains from one sample sequenced in a study of blood T cell repertoires in COVID-19. Libraries were prepared by immunoSEQ multiplex PCR; TCRdb keeps only in-frame clonotypes and omits some of them. This repertoire shows about 350,000 clones, about 90% found once; its top ten account for approximately 5%. Sequenced input: PBMCs or T cells enriched from blood (not recorded which). The receptors originated from a woman aged 30 to 39 who had recovered from COVID-19.

The chain joins TRBV7-9 to TRBJ2-7; tentative D call: TRBD2 (5 bases). From germline, CDR1 is SEHNR and CDR2 FQNEAQ (reference sequence). V lost 5 bases and J lost 6, with 11 bases in between. The CDR3 covers 12 residues. The chain's CDR3 is CASSPSEGEQYF. The CDR3 DNA follows: TGTGCCAGCAGCCCCTCCGAGGGCGAGCAGTACTTC.

This chain uses TRBV11-2 with TRBJ1-1; 11 bases are a match to TRBD1. Germline values: CDR1 SGHAT, CDR2 FQNNGV. The CDR3 runs to 17 residues. The V segment lost 3 bases and the J segment 5 bases; nucleotides outside the gene matches: 11. This chain's CDR3 is CASSLRTGGISGTEAFF. For the CDR3, the DNA is TGTGCCAGCAGCTTGAGGACAGGGGGCATTTCGGGGACTGAAGCTTTCTTT.

V gene TRBV7-8 combines with J gene TRBJ2-3; 9 bases fit TRBD2. Germline CDR1 SGHVS, CDR2 FQNEAQ. The CDR3 covers 16 residues. Losses at the gene ends were 5 bases for V and 3 bases for J; bases not matched to a gene: 9. CDR3 DNA sequence: TGTGCCAGCAGCCCCCGGACTAGCGCGACTACAGATACGCAGTATTTT. It codes for CASSPRTSATTDTQYF.

V usage is TRBV5-1 and J usage is TRBJ2-3; no firm D call. Looked up from germline, CDR1 is SGHRS and CDR2 is YFSETQ. The germline V and J ends were trimmed by 0 bases and 2 bases, with 7 bases remaining between them. The CDR3 is 14 residues long. This CDR3 is CASSLAQNTDTQYF. CDR3 bases: TGCGCCAGCAGCTTGGCTCAGAACACAGATACGCAGTATTTT.

The rearrangement links TRBV5-6 to TRBJ2-5; TRBD1 matches at 7 bases. V gave up 4 bases and J gave up 1 base; unmatched junction bases: 7. The V gene's germline CDR1 is SGHDT and CDR2 YYEEEE. The CDR3 is made up of 15 amino acids. The CDR3 sequence: CASSLGQTLQETQYF. The CDR3 coding sequence is TGTGCCAGCAGCCTGGGACAGACCCTCCAAGAGACCCAGTACTTC.

V is TRBV6-5 and J is TRBJ2-1; D might be TRBD2 (5 bases). The germline V and J ends were trimmed by 4 bases and 3 bases, with 13 bases remaining between them. The CDR3 is made up of 15 amino acids. The germline V gene has CDR1 MNHEY and CDR2 SVGAGI. The CDR3 loop reads CASSSPASGYNEQFF. CDR3 sequence (DNA): TGTGCCAGCAGTTCCCCAGCAAGCGGCTACAATGAGCAGTTCTTC.

The rearrangement joins TRBV19 to TRBJ2-2; 9 positions match TRBD1. With V trimmed by 7 bases and J by 7 bases, 10 bases remained unmatched. The CDR3 extends over 15 amino acids. Per the germline V gene, CDR1 is LNHDA and CDR2 is SQIVND (reference sequence). The CDR3 DNA reads TGTGCCAGTAATCCCCCCGGGGACAGGGTCGGGGAGCTGTTTTTT. Translation gives CASNPPGDRVGELFF.

V and J are TRBV11-2 and TRBJ1-4; 9 nucleotides line up with TRBD1. Germline CDR1 is SGHAT and CDR2 is FQNNGV. The CDR3 consists of 14 residues. V dropped 5 bases and J dropped 8; count of bases not matched to a gene: 6. The CDR3 DNA reads as TGTGCCAGCAGCCGGAACAGGGGGCAAGAAAAACTGTTTTTT. Its protein product is CASSRNRGQEKLFF.

V gene TRBV18 combines with J gene TRBJ2-7, with D uncertain. CDR1 is KGHSH, CDR2 LQKENI, per germline. V lost 0 bases to trimming and J lost 2 bases, with 5 bases between them. The CDR3 covers 13 residues. CDR3 loop: CASSPPQAYEQYF. CDR3 bases: TGTGCCAGCTCACCACCCCAGGCCTACGAGCAGTACTTC.

J is TRBJ1-1 and V is TRBV5-5; possible D gene TRBD1, 6 bases. The germline gives CDR1 SGHKS, CDR2 YYEKEE (reference sequence). V was cut by 1 base and J by 6 bases, with 22 bases left in between. The CDR3 consists of 17 residues. The CDR3 bases are TGTGCCAGCAGCTTGACCGACAGGTCAATGTTCAGTTCTGAAGCTTTCTTT. It yields the protein CASSLTDRSMFSSEAFF.

The chain is built from TRBV2 and TRBJ1-2; TRBD1 aligns across 7 bases. The CDR3 extends over 14 amino acids. Germline V CDR1 and CDR2: SNHLY, FYNNEI. The ends lost 0 bases at V and 6 bases at J; junction bases unmatched: 4. As DNA, the CDR3 is TGTGCCAGCAGTGAAGCGAGACAGGGAAATGGCTACACCTTC. This gives the protein CASSEARQGNGYTF.

The DNA for the CDR3 is TGTGCCAGCAGCTTTGGGCCTCGAGAGACCCAGTACTTC. This translates into CASSFGPRETQYF. V usage is TRBV7-2 and J usage is TRBJ2-5; D unclear. V was trimmed by 3 bases and J by 4 bases, leaving 9 bases between them. This CDR3 is built from 13 residues. CDR1 is SGHTA, CDR2 FQGNSA, per germline.

The J gene is TRBJ2-5, the V gene TRBV11-2; possibly TRBD1 for D (6 bases). The length of the CDR3 is 14 residues. The germline V gene encodes CDR1 SGHAT and CDR2 FQNNGV. V was shortened by 4 bases and J by 0 bases, with 9 bases between the two germline ends. CDR3 coding DNA: TGTGCCAGCAGCTCCAACAGGGACCAAGAGACCCAGTACTTC. Amino acids: CASSSNRDQETQYF.

This CDR3 reads CASSIRQGLGYTF. In nucleotides, the CDR3 is TGTGCCAGCAGCATTAGACAGGGTTTGGGCTACACCTTC. This sequence joins TRBV7-2 and TRBJ1-2; 7 nucleotides align to TRBD1. Germline lookup yields CDR1 SGHTA and CDR2 FQGNSA. Losses at the gene ends were 5 bases for V and 8 bases for J; bases not matched to a gene: 8. The CDR3 consists of 13 residues.

V is TRBV6-4 and J is TRBJ1-2; a weak D match, TRBD1 (5 bases). Germline V gene sequence: CDR1 MRHNA, CDR2 SNTAGT. The V and J ends lost 5 bases and 6 bases respectively, with 16 bases between them. The CDR3 consists of 14 residues. In DNA form, the CDR3 reads TGTGCCAGCAGTCCCGATCGGACATCGGATGGCTACACCTTC. This gives the protein CASSPDRTSDGYTF.

The V gene is TRBV11-2, the J gene TRBJ1-1, with D perhaps matching TRBD1 (6 bases). This CDR3 is built from 16 residues. V was shortened by 7 bases and J by 4 bases, with 22 bases between the two germline ends. Germline V gives CDR1 SGHAT, CDR2 FQNNGV. The CDR3 DNA is TGTGCCAGCACCTATAAGATTGGGGAAGGGGGCACTGAAGCTTTCTTT. Protein: CASTYKIGEGGTEAFF.

Details on this clone: Compared with germline, one end of the junction differs, possibly owing to a read error. This sequence joins TRBV10-3 and TRBJ2-7, with 14 bases aligning to TRBD2. Germline-derived CDR1 and CDR2 are ENHRY and SYGVKD. CDR3 length equals 18 residues. This chain's CDR3 is CAISERGLAGGSSNEQYF. Written as DNA, the CDR3 is TGTGCCATCAGTGAACGAGGACTAGCGGGGGGCAGCTCCAACGAGCAGTACTTC.

This clone was seen a few times. This rearrangement joins TRBV5-1 to TRBJ2-1; 13 bases align to TRBD2. The germline V gene encodes CDR1 SGHRS and CDR2 YFSETQ. J lost 2 bases, V lost 4 bases, and 3 bases had no gene match. The CDR3 is made up of 16 amino acids. The CDR3 DNA sequence: TGCGCCAGCAGCCATGGACTAGCGGGGGCCTACAATGAGCAGTTCTTC. This gives the protein CASSHGLAGAYNEQFF.

This sequence joins TRBV4-1 and TRBJ2-1; 7 nucleotides match TRBD2. CDR1 is MGHRA and CDR2 is YSYEKL in the germline V gene. This CDR3 contains 14 residues. Trimming removed 1 base from V and 5 bases from J; junction bases left unmatched: 2. The CDR3 nucleotides read TGCGCCAGCAGCCAAGGGGCGGGGGACAATGAGCAGTTCTTC. Its protein is CASSQGAGDNEQFF.

This clone showed up many times. The rearrangement joins TRBV5-6 to TRBJ2-2, with a weak D call TRBD1 (6 bases). This CDR3 has 15 amino acids. V gave up 0 bases and J gave up 7 bases, with 13 bases separating them. Germline assignment: CDR1 SGHDT and CDR2 YYEEEE. The CDR3 coding sequence is TGTGCCAGCAGCTTGGGTCCCTTAGGGGGCGGGGAGCTGTTTTTT. Translating it yields CASSLGPLGGGELFF.

The V call is TRBV7-8, the J call TRBJ1-5, with D possibly TRBD1 on 5 matching bases. Trimming shortened V by 4 bases and J by 4 bases, and 17 bases separated the two germline ends. Germline CDR1 and CDR2: SGHVS and FQNEAQ. The CDR3 spans 16 residues. The CDR3 sequence: CASSSKAGVLNQPQHF. The CDR3 bases are TGTGCCAGCAGCTCCAAGGCGGGGGTTTTAAATCAGCCCCAGCATTTT.